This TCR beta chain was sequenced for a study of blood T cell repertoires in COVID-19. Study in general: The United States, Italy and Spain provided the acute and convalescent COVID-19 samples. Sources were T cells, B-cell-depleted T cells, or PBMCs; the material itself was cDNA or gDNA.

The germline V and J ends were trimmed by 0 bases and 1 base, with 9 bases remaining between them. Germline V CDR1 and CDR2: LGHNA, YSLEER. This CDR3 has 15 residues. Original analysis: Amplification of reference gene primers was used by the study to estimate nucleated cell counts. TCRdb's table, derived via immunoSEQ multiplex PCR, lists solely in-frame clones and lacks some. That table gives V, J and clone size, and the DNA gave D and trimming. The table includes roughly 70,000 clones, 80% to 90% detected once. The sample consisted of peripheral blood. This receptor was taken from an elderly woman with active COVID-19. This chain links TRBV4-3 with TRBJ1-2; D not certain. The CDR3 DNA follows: TGCGCCAGCAGCCAAGATACACGGGGTAACTATGGCTACACCTTC. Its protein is CASSQDTRGNYGYTF.